This T cell receptor (beta chain) was observed in a study of blood T cell repertoires in COVID-19. Study overall: PBMCs, B-cell-depleted T cells, or T cells provided the cDNA or gDNA that made up the material.

V lost 3 bases and J 4 bases, leaving 14 bases between the germline ends. Germline CDR1 WNHNN, CDR2 SYGVQD (reference sequence). The CDR3 sequence is 15 residues long. Per the original data handling: Estimation of nucleated cell counts was performed using reference gene primer amplification. Using immunoSEQ multiplex PCR, the repertoire was profiled, and TCRdb retains in-frame clones only, with some absent. V, J and clone size are those of that table, while D and trimming were read from the DNA. Seen here are about 170,000 clones, roughly 86% observed once, and the top ten hold over 7%. The receptor was isolated from an elderly woman in a cohort sampled during active or convalescent COVID-19. Sequenced input: peripheral blood. The rearrangement joins TRBV10-1 to TRBJ2-3, with D possibly being TRBD1 (6 bases). The CDR3 protein is CASSDLTGNADTQYF. CDR3 sequence (DNA): TGCGCCAGCAGTGACTTAACAGGGAACGCAGATACGCAGTATTTT.